This record looks at one T cell receptor (beta chain) sequence and its context. Deletions cut 0 bases from V and 9 bases from J, with 9 bases between. The germline gives CDR1 LGHNA, CDR2 YSLEER. The CDR3 has 13 amino acids. Original data processing: Estimates of nucleated cell counts were drawn from the amplification of reference gene primers. Repertoires were generated with immunoSEQ multiplex PCR, while TCRdb's copy carries only in-frame clones and drops some. V and J calls plus clone size are reproduced from that table; the DNA served to infer D and trimming. The sample has about 370,000 clones; about 89% are singletons. The sample belongs to a study of blood T cell repertoires in COVID-19. About the study: Material from acute and convalescent COVID-19 was sourced from the United States, Italy and Spain. From T cells, B-cell-depleted T cells, or PBMCs came the material, which was cDNA or gDNA.

Followed over time, Seattle patients had been enrolled while infection was active. The receptor's source is a woman aged 25-40 years with COVID-19, enrolled during active disease. The gene calls are TRBV4-3 and TRBJ2-1; D gene unclear. Material for sequencing was peripheral blood. The CDR3 coding sequence is TGCGCCAGCAGCCAAGACGGTTGGGCTGAGCAGTTCTTC. Amino acid sequence: CASSQDGWAEQFF.